One T cell receptor (beta chain) is described in this entry. Its antigen is still unknown. The CDR3 runs 16 residues. The J segment lost 0 bases and the V segment lost 5 bases, leaving 6 bases of the junction unmatched. The germline CDR1 and CDR2 sequences are SGHVS and FNYEAQ. This specimen belongs to a study of neoadjuvant nivolumab and ipilimumab in lung cancer. Findings and limits, study-wide: A small number of samples were TCR sequenced. TCR richness and clonality were higher in tumors than adjacent uninvolved lung.

Sequencing was performed with immunoSEQ multiplex PCR; in TCRdb, only in-frame clones are kept and a portion is missing. The data hold 7,000 to 8,500 clones, with roughly 89% observed a single time. This rearrangement joins TRBV7-6 to TRBJ1-3; TRBD1 agrees at 8 bases. This clonotype was sampled from an adult with non-small cell lung cancer. Some clones in this sample may be carry-over from other donors' samples. The sequencing used tumor tissue, collected after neoadjuvant nivolumab, alone or with ipilimumab, at or shortly before surgery. The CDR3 sequence: CASSLSGGTSGNTIYF. For the CDR3, the DNA is TGTGCCAGCAGCCTTTCAGGGGGCACCTCTGGAAACACCATATATTTT.